The 29 T cell receptor beta chains below all came from one sample that was sequenced in a study of cytomegalovirus exposure and HLA in healthy donors. Sequencing used immunoSEQ multiplex PCR; TCRdb keeps in-frame clones, though not all of them. The repertoire holds roughly 120,000 clones, about 94% seen once, with less than 1.5% in the top ten. The sample consisted of PBMCs. These receptors were collected from a young woman in good health and CMV-seronegative.

The chain combines TRBV12-5 with TRBJ2-1; D is perhaps TRBD2 (5 bases). The CDR3 is 20 amino acids. Trimming stripped 6 bases from V and 4 bases from J, with 31 bases between. CDR1 is LGHNT and CDR2 is FRNRAP in the germline V gene. The CDR3 DNA follows: TGTGCTAGTGGATCGATCTGGGCTTCGCCCGGCCTAGCTGAATACAATGAGCAGTTCTTC. It translates to CASGSIWASPGLAEYNEQFF.

This clone was seen more than once but under ten times. J is TRBJ1-6 and V is TRBV5-1; D unclear. The ends were cut back, 2 bases at V and 10 bases at J, with 13 bases in the middle. CDR3 length equals 14 residues. Germline CDR1 and CDR2: SGHRS and YFSETQ. As DNA, the CDR3 is TGCGCCAGCAGCTTCGAACAGTTTGGGTCACCCCTCCACTTT. Protein product: CASSFEQFGSPLHF.

The chain links TRBV29-1 to TRBJ2-5; D possibly corresponds to TRBD2 (6 bases). This CDR3 contains 14 residues. V was pared by 2 bases and J by 0 bases, with 10 bases between. CDR1 and CDR2 from the germline V gene are SQVTM and ANQGSEA. CDR3 nucleotide sequence: TGCAGCGTTGAACCGGGACTGAACCAAGAGACCCAGTACTTC. Protein sequence: CSVEPGLNQETQYF.

The rearrangement links TRBV18 to TRBJ2-2; weak D call: TRBD1 (5 bases). The CDR3 runs 15 residues. Trimming shortened V by 6 bases and J by 4 bases, and 15 bases separated the two germline ends. The germline CDR1 and CDR2 sequences are KGHSH and LQKENI. The CDR3 region has the DNA TGTGCCAGCTCGTCCAAAGGGGTTGGCACCGGGGAGCTGTTTTTT. It translates to CASSSKGVGTGELFF.

The rearrangement joins TRBV21-1 to TRBJ1-1; the table gives TRBD1 as D, unverified against the DNA. TRBV21-1 counts as a pseudogene. CDR3 length: 12 residues. As DNA, the CDR3 is TGTGCCAGCAGCAACAAAAACACTGAAGCTTTCTTT. Amino acids: CASSNKNTEAFF.

The chain combines TRBV28 with TRBJ2-5; D gene ambiguous. Trimming took 3 bases from V and 4 from J, leaving 9 bases between them. The CDR3 runs to 13 residues. The germline V gene encodes CDR1 MDHEN and CDR2 SYDVKM. CDR3 DNA: TGTGCCAGCAGTTTTAGCAAACCAGAGACCCAGTACTTC. As protein: CASSFSKPETQYF. Full variable domain (missing parts from reference TRBV28 and TRBJ2-5): DVKVTQSSRYLVKRTGEKVFLECVQDMDHENMFWYRQDPGLGLRLIYFSYDVKMKEKGDIPEGYSVSREKKERFSLILESASTNQTSMYLCASSFSKPETQYFGPGTRLLVL.

The chain carries TRBV9 and TRBJ2-3; 9 bases are shared with TRBD2. The germline V gene has CDR1 SGDLS and CDR2 YYNGEE. Losses at the gene ends were 0 bases for V and 4 bases for J; bases not matched to a gene: 15. This CDR3 is 19 amino acids long. This chain's CDR3 is CASSVDWREGRGRADTQYF. The DNA for the CDR3 is TGTGCCAGCAGCGTAGATTGGCGGGAGGGCCGGGGTCGAGCAGATACGCAGTATTTT.

Only one count was recorded for this clone. This rearrangement joins TRBV27 to TRBJ1-4; 8 nucleotides line up with TRBD1. V gave up 0 bases and J gave up 8 bases; unmatched junction bases: 11. The CDR3 covers 17 residues. Germline loops: CDR1 MNHEY, CDR2 SMNVEV (reference sequence). The CDR3 region is CASSLSAGQGAGEKLFF. CDR3 sequence (DNA): TGTGCCAGCAGTTTATCGGCCGGCCAGGGGGCAGGGGAAAAACTGTTTTTT.

This rearrangement joins TRBV7-6 to TRBJ1-1; D gene uncertain. The CDR3 covers 15 residues. Germline V gives CDR1 SGHVS, CDR2 FNYEAQ. Trimming removed 1 base at V and 4 bases at J, with 13 bases between. The CDR3 loop reads CASSLDEGVATEAFF. The DNA of the CDR3 is TGTGCCAGCAGCTTAGATGAGGGAGTGGCCACTGAAGCTTTCTTT.

V is TRBV19 and J is TRBJ1-1; no definite D call. Germline V gives CDR1 LNHDA, CDR2 SQIVND (reference sequence). The CDR3 consists of 15 residues. Trimming pared 5 bases from V and 1 base from J, leaving 14 bases between. The CDR3 nucleotides are TGTGCCAGTAGTCCGCACGGCAGGAAGAACACTGAAGCTTTCTTT. This codes for CASSPHGRKNTEAFF.

V and J are TRBV4-1 and TRBJ2-7; D remains ambiguous. The CDR3 has 12 residues. Germline V gene lookup returns CDR1 MGHRA and CDR2 YSYEKL. V shed 6 bases and J shed 0 bases, with 6 bases lying between them. The CDR3 nucleotides are TGCGCCAGCAGGGCCAGCTCCTACGAGCAGTACTTC. Protein sequence: CASRASSYEQYF.

This clone is a singleton in its sample. The chain links TRBV7-3 to TRBJ1-1; 7 nucleotides agree with TRBD1. Germline V gene lookup returns CDR1 SGHTA and CDR2 FQGTGA. The CDR3 consists of 17 residues. Losses at the gene ends were 5 bases for V and 1 base for J; bases not matched to a gene: 13. This chain's CDR3 is CASSTPAVDRANTEAFF. DNA of the CDR3: TGTGCCAGCAGCACACCGGCCGTAGACAGGGCGAACACTGAAGCTTTCTTT. Supplemented by reference TRBV7-3 and TRBJ1-1, the full variable domain reads GAGVSQTPSNKVTEKGKYVELRCDPISGHTALYWYRQSLGQGPEFLIYFQGTGAADDSGLPNDRFFAVRPEGSVSTLKIQRTERGDSAVYLCASSTPAVDRANTEAFFGQGTRLTVV.

This clone came up a few times. V is TRBV7-9 and J is TRBJ2-7; D remains unclear. This CDR3 has 13 residues. V lost 5 bases and J lost 2, with 10 bases in between. Per the germline V gene, CDR1 is SEHNR and CDR2 is FQNEAQ (reference sequence). The CDR3 region is CASSRDTAYEQYF. CDR3 nucleotide sequence: TGTGCCAGCAGCAGAGACACGGCCTACGAGCAGTACTTC. The full variable domain, completed using reference TRBV7-9 and TRBJ2-7, is DTGVSQNPRHKITKRGQNVTFRCDPISEHNRLYWYRQTLGQGPEFLTYFQNEAQLEKSRLLSDRFSAERPKGSFSTLEIQRTEQGDSAMYLCASSRDTAYEQYFGPGTRLTVT.

The chain combines TRBV6-4 with TRBJ1-6; D might be TRBD1 (6 bases). V was clipped by 6 bases and J by 6 bases, with 15 bases between them. The CDR3 is made up of 15 amino acids. In germline, CDR1 is MRHNA, CDR2 SNTAGT. Here the CDR3 DNA reads TGTGCCAGCAGATACAGGGCTGCGAGTAATTCACCCCTCCACTTT. Translated: CASRYRAASNSPLHF.

The rearrangement uses TRBV18 and TRBJ2-2, with D possibly matching TRBD2 (7 bases). CDR1 and CDR2 (germline): KGHSH, LQKENI. This CDR3 spans 13 amino acids. Trimming took off 4 bases at V and 6 bases at J, with 9 bases between the two ends. DNA of the CDR3: TGTGCCAGCTCACTGCGGGGGCCCGGGGAGCTGTTTTTT. As protein: CASSLRGPGELFF. The variable domain in full, with the rest retrieved from reference TRBV18 and TRBJ2-2, is NAGVMQNPRHLVRRRGQEARLRCSPMKGHSHVYWYRQLPEEGLKFMVYLQKENIIDESGMPKERFSAEFPKEGPSILRIQQVVRGDSAAYFCASSLRGPGELFFGEGSRLTVL.

The chain couples TRBV5-1 to TRBJ1-6, with TRBD1 matching 7 bases. V gave up 4 bases and J gave up 8 bases; unmatched junction bases: 9. The CDR3 length is 15 residues. Germline V lookup: CDR1 SGHRS, CDR2 YFSETQ. The CDR3 sequence: CASSRTTGKDSPLHF. The CDR3 DNA sequence: TGCGCCAGCAGCCGAACGACAGGGAAGGATTCACCCCTCCACTTT. Variable domain in full (rest from reference TRBV5-1 and TRBJ1-6): KAGVTQTPRYLIKTRGQQVTLSCSPISGHRSVSWYQQTPGQGLQFLFEYFSETQRNKGNFPGRFSGRQFSNSRSEMNVSTLELGDSALYLCASSRTTGKDSPLHFGNGTRLTVT.

The chain couples TRBV29-1 to TRBJ2-1; a possible D gene is TRBD1 (6 bases). CDR3 length: 13 residues. The V gene lost 3 bases and the J gene lost 5 bases, with 11 bases spanning the gap. Per germline, CDR1 SQVTM and CDR2 ANQGSEA. CDR3 sequence: CSVDRDRNNEQFF. The CDR3 region has the DNA TGCAGCGTTGATAGAGACAGGAACAATGAGCAGTTCTTC.

The chain is built from TRBV25-1 and TRBJ2-7, with TRBD1 identical over 7 bases. The CDR3 is 15 residues long. The junction had 7 bases not matched to a gene; V was cut back by 2 bases and J by 3 bases. The germline gives CDR1 MGHDK, CDR2 SYGVNS. CDR3 coding DNA: TGTGCCAGCAGTGAACCGGGACAGACCTTCTACGAGCAGTACTTC. Amino acids: CASSEPGQTFYEQYF.

The rearrangement joins TRBV28 to TRBJ1-4, with 7 bases identical to TRBD1. Germline loops: CDR1 MDHEN, CDR2 SYDVKM. CDR3 length: 14 residues. After removal of 5 bases from V and 5 bases from J, the junction contained 5 bases not matched to a gene. The CDR3 region has the DNA TGTGCCAGCAGTCAACAGGGGTTCAATGAAAAACTGTTTTTT. The encoded protein is CASSQQGFNEKLFF.

The chain is built from TRBV5-1 and TRBJ2-1; perhaps TRBD2 as D (5 bases). Germline CDR1 reads SGHRS; CDR2 reads YFSETQ. CDR3 length equals 15 residues. The ends were cut back, 2 bases at V and 0 bases at J, with 9 bases in the middle. CDR3 amino acids: CASSLSGYSYNEQFF. The CDR3 DNA reads TGCGCCAGCAGCTTAAGCGGCTACTCCTACAATGAGCAGTTCTTC.

The rearrangement links TRBV6-1 to TRBJ1-3, with D maybe TRBD1 (6 bases). The CDR3 has 16 residues. V lost 2 bases, J lost 0 bases, and 11 bases lay in between. The germline V gene has CDR1 MNHNS and CDR2 SASEGT. CDR3 in DNA: TGTGCCAGCAGTGAACAAACAGGGAGCTCTGGAAACACCATATATTTT. Amino acid sequence: CASSEQTGSSGNTIYF.

V usage is TRBV27 and J usage is TRBJ2-1; 12 bases are a match to TRBD2. This CDR3 comprises 15 residues. The germline V gene has CDR1 MNHEY and CDR2 SMNVEV (reference sequence). V lost 4 bases to trimming and J lost 4 bases; unmatched junction nucleotides: 2. In nucleotides, the CDR3 is TGTGCCAGCAGTTCCGGGACTAGCGGGTACAATGAGCAGTTCTTC. The encoded protein is CASSSGTSGYNEQFF.

This rearrangement joins TRBV18 to TRBJ1-2; maybe TRBD1 (5 bases). With 6 bases removed from V and 7 bases from J, the gap between germline ends came to 24 bases. Germline V gives CDR1 KGHSH, CDR2 LQKENI. The CDR3 runs 16 residues. The CDR3 sequence is CASSITYRQTRSGYTF. CDR3 sequence (DNA): TGTGCCAGCTCGATTACCTACAGGCAGACCAGGAGTGGCTACACCTTC. The entire variable domain, with the rest obtained from reference TRBV18 and TRBJ1-2, is as follows: NAGVMQNPRHLVRRRGQEARLRCSPMKGHSHVYWYRQLPEEGLKFMVYLQKENIIDESGMPKERFSAEFPKEGPSILRIQQVVRGDSAAYFCASSITYRQTRSGYTFGSGTRLTVV.

The chain links TRBV7-2 to TRBJ1-1; tentatively, D is TRBD1 (5 bases). The germline CDR1 and CDR2 sequences are SGHTA and FQGNSA. CDR3 length: 14 amino acids. Between the trimmed V and J ends, which lost 8 bases and 7 bases, there was a span of 20 bases. The CDR3 coding sequence is TGTGCCAGCGAGGAGGGGTGGTACAGACTTGAAGCTTTCTTT. This encodes CASEEGWYRLEAFF.

This chain connects TRBV28 to TRBJ2-3, with D unresolved. Trimming took 4 bases from V and 9 from J, leaving 17 bases between them. The CDR3 covers 14 residues. Germline lookup yields CDR1 MDHEN and CDR2 SYDVKM. The CDR3 reads CASSSPFDRSTQYF. The CDR3 DNA is TGTGCCAGCAGTTCACCGTTTGACCGGAGCACGCAGTATTTT.

The chain carries TRBV27 and TRBJ1-1; D uncertain. This CDR3 has 11 amino acids. V was clipped by 4 bases and J by 6 bases, with 6 bases between them. Germline V gene sequence: CDR1 MNHEY, CDR2 SMNVEV (reference sequence). DNA for the CDR3: TGTGCCAGCAGTTCCCCTCCTGAAGCTTTCTTT. The encoded protein is CASSSPPEAFF.

The gene calls are TRBV30 and TRBJ2-5; 8 bases match TRBD2. Losses at the gene ends were 4 bases for V and 3 bases for J; bases not matched to a gene: 13. The CDR3 totals 16 residues. In germline, CDR1 is GTSNPN, CDR2 SVGIG (reference sequence). CDR3 sequence reads: CAWIPSGRAPKETQYF. CDR3 in DNA: TGTGCCTGGATTCCGAGCGGGAGAGCACCAAAAGAGACCCAGTACTTC.

The rearrangement joins TRBV7-9 to TRBJ2-5, with a possible D match to TRBD1 (5 bases). The CDR3 sequence is 15 residues long. Germline loops: CDR1 SEHNR, CDR2 FQNEAQ (reference sequence). The V and J ends lost 1 base and 0 bases respectively, with 9 bases between them. The CDR3 region is CASSLDPGYQETQYF. CDR3 DNA: TGTGCCAGCAGCTTAGACCCAGGGTACCAAGAGACCCAGTACTTC.

This clone has a single count. The chain couples TRBV27 to TRBJ2-3; 15 positions match TRBD2. The V gene's germline CDR1 is MNHEY and CDR2 SMNVEV (reference sequence). V lost 8 bases, J lost 1 base, and 16 bases stayed unmatched. The CDR3 consists of 20 residues. CDR3 nucleotides: TGTGCCAGCTGTCCGCTCCTCGGACTAGCGGGGGGGCCTTGCACAGATACGCAGTATTTT. Translation: CASCPLLGLAGGPCTDTQYF.